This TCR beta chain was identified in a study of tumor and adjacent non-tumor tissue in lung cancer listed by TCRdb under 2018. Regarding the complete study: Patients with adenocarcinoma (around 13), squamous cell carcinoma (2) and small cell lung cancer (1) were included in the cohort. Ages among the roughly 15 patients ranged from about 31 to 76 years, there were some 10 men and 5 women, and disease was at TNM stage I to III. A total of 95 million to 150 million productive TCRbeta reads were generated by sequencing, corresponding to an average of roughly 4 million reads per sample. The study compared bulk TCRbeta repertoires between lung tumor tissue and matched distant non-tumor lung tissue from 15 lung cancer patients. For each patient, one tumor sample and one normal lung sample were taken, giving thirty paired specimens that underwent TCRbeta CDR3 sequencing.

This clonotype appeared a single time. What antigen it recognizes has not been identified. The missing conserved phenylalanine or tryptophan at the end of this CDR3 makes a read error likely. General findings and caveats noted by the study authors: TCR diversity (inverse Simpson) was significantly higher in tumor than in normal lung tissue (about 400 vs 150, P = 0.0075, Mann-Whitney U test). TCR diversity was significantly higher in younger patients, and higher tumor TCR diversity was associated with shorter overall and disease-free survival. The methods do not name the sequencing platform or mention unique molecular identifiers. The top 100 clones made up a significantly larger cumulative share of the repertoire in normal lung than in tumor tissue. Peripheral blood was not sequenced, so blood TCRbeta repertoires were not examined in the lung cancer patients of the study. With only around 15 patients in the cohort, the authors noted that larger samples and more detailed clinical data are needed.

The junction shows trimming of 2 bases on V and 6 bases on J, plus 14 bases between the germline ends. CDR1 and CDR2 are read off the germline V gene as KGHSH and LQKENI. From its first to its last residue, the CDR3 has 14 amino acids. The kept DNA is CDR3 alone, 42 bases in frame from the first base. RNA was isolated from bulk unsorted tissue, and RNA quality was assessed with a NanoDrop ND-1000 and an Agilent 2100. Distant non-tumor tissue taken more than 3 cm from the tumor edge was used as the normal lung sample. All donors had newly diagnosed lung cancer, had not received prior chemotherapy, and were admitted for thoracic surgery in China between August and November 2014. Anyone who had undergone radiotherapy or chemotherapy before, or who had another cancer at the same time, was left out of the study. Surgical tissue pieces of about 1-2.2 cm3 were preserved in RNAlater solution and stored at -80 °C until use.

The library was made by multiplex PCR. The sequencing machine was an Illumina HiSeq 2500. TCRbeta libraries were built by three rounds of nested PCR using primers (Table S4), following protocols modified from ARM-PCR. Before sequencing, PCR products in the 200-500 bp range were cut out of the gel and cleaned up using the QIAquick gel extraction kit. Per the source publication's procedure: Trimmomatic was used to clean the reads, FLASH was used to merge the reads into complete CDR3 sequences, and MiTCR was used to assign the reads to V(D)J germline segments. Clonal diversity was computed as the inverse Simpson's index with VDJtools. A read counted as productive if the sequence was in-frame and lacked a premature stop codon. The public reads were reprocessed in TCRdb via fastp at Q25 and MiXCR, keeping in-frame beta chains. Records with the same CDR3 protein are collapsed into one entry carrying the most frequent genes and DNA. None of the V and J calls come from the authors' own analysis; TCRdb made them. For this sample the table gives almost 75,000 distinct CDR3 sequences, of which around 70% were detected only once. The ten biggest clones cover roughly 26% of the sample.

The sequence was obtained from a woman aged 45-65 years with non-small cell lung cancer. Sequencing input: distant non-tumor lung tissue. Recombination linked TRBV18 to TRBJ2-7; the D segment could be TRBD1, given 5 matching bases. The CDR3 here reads CASSPSVRASEQYY. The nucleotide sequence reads TGTGCCAGCTCACCATCTGTCAGGGCGTCCGAGCAGTACTAC.